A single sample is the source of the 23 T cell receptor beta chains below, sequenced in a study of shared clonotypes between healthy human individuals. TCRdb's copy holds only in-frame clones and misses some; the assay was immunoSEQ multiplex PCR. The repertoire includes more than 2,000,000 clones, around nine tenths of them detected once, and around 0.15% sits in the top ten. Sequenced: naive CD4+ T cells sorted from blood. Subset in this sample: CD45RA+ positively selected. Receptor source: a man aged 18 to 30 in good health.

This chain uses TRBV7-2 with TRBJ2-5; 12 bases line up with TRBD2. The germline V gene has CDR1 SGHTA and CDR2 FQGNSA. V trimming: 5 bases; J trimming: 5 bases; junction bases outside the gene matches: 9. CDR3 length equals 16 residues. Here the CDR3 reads CASSPRTSGVRETQYF. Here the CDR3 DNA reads TGTGCCAGCAGCCCGCGGACTAGCGGGGTGCGTGAGACCCAGTACTTC.

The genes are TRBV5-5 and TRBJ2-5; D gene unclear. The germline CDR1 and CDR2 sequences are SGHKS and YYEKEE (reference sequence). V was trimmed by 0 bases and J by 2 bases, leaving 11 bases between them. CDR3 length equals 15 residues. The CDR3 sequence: CASSLVRHSQETQYF. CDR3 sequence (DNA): TGTGCCAGCAGCTTGGTGAGACACAGTCAAGAGACCCAGTACTTC.

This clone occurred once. The DNA for the CDR3 is TGCAGCGTTCTTGTAGGACTGGATCCAGGAGGTCCCCAGCATTTT. Protein product: CSVLVGLDPGGPQHF. The rearrangement links TRBV29-1 to TRBJ1-5; unclear D gene. Per the germline V gene, CDR1 is SQVTM and CDR2 is ANQGSEA. CDR3 length: 15 amino acids. V was pared by 5 bases and J by 10 bases, with 24 bases between.

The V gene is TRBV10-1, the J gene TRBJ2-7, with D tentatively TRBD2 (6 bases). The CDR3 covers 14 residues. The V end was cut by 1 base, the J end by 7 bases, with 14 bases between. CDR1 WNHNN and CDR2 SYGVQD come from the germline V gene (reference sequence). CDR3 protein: CASSEFGGRGEQYF. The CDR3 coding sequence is TGCGCCAGCAGTGAGTTCGGGGGTCGAGGGGAGCAGTACTTC.

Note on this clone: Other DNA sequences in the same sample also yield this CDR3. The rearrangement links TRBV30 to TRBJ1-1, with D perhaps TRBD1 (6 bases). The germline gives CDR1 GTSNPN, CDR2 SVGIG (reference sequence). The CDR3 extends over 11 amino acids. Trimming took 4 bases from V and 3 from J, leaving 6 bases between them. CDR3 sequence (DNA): TGTGCCTGGACAGGGGACACTGAAGCTTTCTTT. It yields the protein CAWTGDTEAFF.

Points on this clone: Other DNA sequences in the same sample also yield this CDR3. The CDR3, as DNA: TGTGCCAGCAGTTACTCAGCGGGAGGCTACAATGAGCAGTTCTTC. Its protein product is CASSYSAGGYNEQFF. The V gene is TRBV6-5, the J gene TRBJ2-1; 9 bases align to TRBD2. This CDR3 is 15 amino acids long. Trimming took 0 bases from V and 3 from J; bases not matched to a gene: 0. Germline V gene lookup returns CDR1 MNHEY and CDR2 SVGAGI.

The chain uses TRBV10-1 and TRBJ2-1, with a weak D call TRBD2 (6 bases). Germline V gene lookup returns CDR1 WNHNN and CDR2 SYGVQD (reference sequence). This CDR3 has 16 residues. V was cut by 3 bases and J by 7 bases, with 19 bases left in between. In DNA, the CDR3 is TGCGCCAGCAGTGACCCAAGAGGGAGGTCGGGAAATGAGCAGTTCTTC. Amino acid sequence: CASSDPRGRSGNEQFF.

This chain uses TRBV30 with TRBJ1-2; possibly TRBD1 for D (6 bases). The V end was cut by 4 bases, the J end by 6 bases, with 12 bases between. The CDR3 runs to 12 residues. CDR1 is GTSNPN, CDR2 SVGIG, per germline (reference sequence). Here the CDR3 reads CAWNRDIDGYTF. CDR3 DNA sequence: TGTGCCTGGAACCGGGACATCGATGGCTACACCTTC.

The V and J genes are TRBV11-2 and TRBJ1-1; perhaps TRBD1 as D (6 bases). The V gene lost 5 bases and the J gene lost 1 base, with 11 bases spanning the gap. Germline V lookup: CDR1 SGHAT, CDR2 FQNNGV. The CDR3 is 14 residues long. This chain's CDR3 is CASSNPGQNTEAFF. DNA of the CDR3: TGTGCCAGCAGCAACCCGGGACAGAACACTGAAGCTTTCTTT.

CDR3 DNA: TGTGCCAGCAGAAACGGACCGTGGGATACGCAGTATTTT. Translated, it gives CASRNGPWDTQYF. The chain couples TRBV6-5 to TRBJ2-3, with D uncertain. The germline CDR1 and CDR2 sequences are MNHEY and SVGAGI. V shed 6 bases and J shed 6 bases, with 13 bases lying between them. The CDR3 sequence is 13 residues long.

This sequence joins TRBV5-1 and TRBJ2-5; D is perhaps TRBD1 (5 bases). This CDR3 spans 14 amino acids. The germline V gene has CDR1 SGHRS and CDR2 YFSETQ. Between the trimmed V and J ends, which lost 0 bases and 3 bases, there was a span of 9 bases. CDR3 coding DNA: TGCGCCAGCAGCTTGGAGACAGCTGAAGAGACCCAGTACTTC. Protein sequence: CASSLETAEETQYF.

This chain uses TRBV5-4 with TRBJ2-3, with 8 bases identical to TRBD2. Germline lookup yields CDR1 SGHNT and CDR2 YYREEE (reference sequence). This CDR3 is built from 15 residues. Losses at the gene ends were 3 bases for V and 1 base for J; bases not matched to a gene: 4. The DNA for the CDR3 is TGTGCCAGCAGCTCGGGGGGGCGGGGCACAGATACGCAGTATTTT. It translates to CASSSGGRGTDTQYF.

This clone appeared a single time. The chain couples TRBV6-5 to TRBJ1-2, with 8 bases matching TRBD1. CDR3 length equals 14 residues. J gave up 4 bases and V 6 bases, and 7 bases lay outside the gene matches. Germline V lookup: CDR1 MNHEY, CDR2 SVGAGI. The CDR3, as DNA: TGTGCCAGCAGGCGGGGACAGGATGGCTATGGCTACACCTTC. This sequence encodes CASRRGQDGYGYTF.

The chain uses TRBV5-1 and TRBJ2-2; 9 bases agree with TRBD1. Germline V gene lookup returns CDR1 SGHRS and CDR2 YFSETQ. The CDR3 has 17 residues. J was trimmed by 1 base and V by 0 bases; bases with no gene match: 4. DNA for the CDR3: TGCGCCAGCAGCTTGGTCGCGACAGGGGGGAACACCGGGGAGCTGTTTTTT. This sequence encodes CASSLVATGGNTGELFF.

The CDR3 bases are TGTGCCAGCAGTCCCGGGACAGGGATCCACGAGCAGTACTTC. It encodes CASSPGTGIHEQYF. This chain joins TRBV6-1 and TRBJ2-7; 9 bases agree with TRBD1. This CDR3 spans 14 amino acids. Per the germline V gene, CDR1 is MNHNS and CDR2 is SASEGT. With 5 bases clipped from V and 5 bases from J, the junction kept 7 bases outside the gene matches.

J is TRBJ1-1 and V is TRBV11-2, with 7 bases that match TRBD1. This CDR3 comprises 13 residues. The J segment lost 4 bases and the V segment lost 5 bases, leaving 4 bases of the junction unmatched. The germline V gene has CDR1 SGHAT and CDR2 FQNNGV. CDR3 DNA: TGTGCCAGCAGCCTTGGGACAGTCACTGAAGCTTTCTTT. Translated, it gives CASSLGTVTEAFF.

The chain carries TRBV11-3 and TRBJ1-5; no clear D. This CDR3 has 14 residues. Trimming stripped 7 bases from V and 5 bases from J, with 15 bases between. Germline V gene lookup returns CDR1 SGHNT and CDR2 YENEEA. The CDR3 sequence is CASIGGIWDQPQHF. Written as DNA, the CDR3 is TGTGCCAGCATAGGAGGGATATGGGATCAGCCCCAGCATTTT.

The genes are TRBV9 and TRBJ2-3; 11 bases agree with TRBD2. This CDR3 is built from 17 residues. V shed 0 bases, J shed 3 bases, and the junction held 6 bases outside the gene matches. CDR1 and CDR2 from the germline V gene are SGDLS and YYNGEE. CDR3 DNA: TGTGCCAGCAGCGTAGCCCCATCTAGCGGGGGGACAGATACGCAGTATTTT. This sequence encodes CASSVAPSSGGTDTQYF.

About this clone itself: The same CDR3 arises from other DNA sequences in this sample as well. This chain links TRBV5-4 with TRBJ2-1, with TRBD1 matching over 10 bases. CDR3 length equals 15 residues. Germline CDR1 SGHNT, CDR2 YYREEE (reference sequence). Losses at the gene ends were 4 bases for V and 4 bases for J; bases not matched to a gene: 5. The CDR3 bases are TGTGCCAGCAGCCCCGGACAGGGGGGTTACAATGAGCAGTTCTTC. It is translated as CASSPGQGGYNEQFF.

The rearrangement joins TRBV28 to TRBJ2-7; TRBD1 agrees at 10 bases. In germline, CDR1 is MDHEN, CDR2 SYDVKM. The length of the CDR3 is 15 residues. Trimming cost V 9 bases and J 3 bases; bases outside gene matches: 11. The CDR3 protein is CASVGGGTGDYEQYF. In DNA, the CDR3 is TGTGCCAGTGTGGGGGGCGGGACAGGGGACTACGAGCAGTACTTC.

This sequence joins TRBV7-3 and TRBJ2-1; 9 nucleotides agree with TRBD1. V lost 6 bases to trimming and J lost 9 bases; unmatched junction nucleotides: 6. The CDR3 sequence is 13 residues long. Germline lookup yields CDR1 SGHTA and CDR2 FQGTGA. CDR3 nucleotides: TGTGCCAGCAGTAACACAGGGGGCACTGAGCAGTTCTTC. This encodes CASSNTGGTEQFF.

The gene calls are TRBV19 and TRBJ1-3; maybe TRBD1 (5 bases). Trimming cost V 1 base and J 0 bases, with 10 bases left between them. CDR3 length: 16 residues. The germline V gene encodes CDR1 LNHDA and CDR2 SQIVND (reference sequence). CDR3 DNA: TGTGCCAGTAGTATAGGTGGGACTTTCTCTGGAAACACCATATATTTT. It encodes CASSIGGTFSGNTIYF.

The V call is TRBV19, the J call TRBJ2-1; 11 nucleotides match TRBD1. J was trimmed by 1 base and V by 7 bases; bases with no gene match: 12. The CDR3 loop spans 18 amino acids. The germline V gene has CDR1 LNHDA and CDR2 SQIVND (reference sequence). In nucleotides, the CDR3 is TGTGCCAGTACCTACGGGACAGGGGGTCACCCTTCCTACAATGAGCAGTTCTTC. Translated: CASTYGTGGHPSYNEQFF.